This passage covers 3 T cell receptor beta chains from one sample sequenced in a study of OX40 agonist ivuxolimab in advanced cancers. The repertoire was sequenced with immunoSEQ multiplex PCR; TCRdb's copy has only in-frame clones and lacks some. The sample records roughly 81,000 clones, 80% to 90% being singletons. The material was CD4+ or CD8+ T cells sorted from blood, obtained in a trial of the OX40 agonist ivuxolimab. Source of these receptors: an adult with an advanced solid tumor such as melanoma, head and neck, liver or kidney cancer.

This sequence joins TRBV5-5 and TRBJ2-7, with TRBD1 matching 8 bases. CDR3 size: 15 residues. The V segment lost 4 bases and the J segment 2 bases; nucleotides outside the gene matches: 8. CDR1 is SGHKS, CDR2 YYEKEE, per germline (reference sequence). Here the CDR3 reads CASSLLTGETYEQYF. The CDR3 bases are TGTGCCAGCAGCCTTCTGACAGGGGAGACCTACGAGCAGTACTTC.

This clone has more than one count but fewer than ten. CDR3 protein: CASSHQLMLPLHF. The CDR3 DNA is TGTGCCAGCAGCCACCAACTGATGCTACCCCTCCACTTT. The chain carries TRBV6-5 and TRBJ1-6; D ambiguous. The CDR3 is made up of 13 amino acids. CDR1 is MNHEY and CDR2 is SVGAGI in the germline V gene. Trimming removed 6 bases from V and 12 bases from J, with 15 bases in between.

This chain connects TRBV6-1 to TRBJ2-5, with a weak D call TRBD1 (6 bases). The CDR3 is made up of 13 amino acids. The ends were cut back, 7 bases at V and 5 bases at J, with 14 bases in the middle. Germline assignment: CDR1 MNHNS and CDR2 SASEGT. The CDR3 spells CASNQQGWETQYF. The CDR3 bases are TGTGCCAGCAACCAACAGGGCTGGGAGACCCAGTACTTC.